This entry concerns a single T cell receptor (beta chain). The data derive from a study of blood T cell repertoires in COVID-19. The V and J ends lost 0 bases and 2 bases respectively, with 17 bases between them. This CDR3 has 17 amino acids. From germline, CDR1 is SGDLS and CDR2 YYNGEE. TCRdb's table, derived via immunoSEQ multiplex PCR, lists solely in-frame clones and lacks some. The sample lists hundreds of thousands of clones; nearly 90% were seen once. This chain uses TRBV9 with TRBJ1-1, with D tentatively TRBD1 (6 bases). Sequencing was carried out using peripheral blood. The receptor's source is a man younger than 35 with active or convalescent COVID-19. CDR3 amino acids: CASSVGFEGHSNTEAFF. The CDR3 DNA reads TGTGCCAGCAGCGTAGGTTTTGAGGGACATTCAAACACTGAAGCTTTCTTT.